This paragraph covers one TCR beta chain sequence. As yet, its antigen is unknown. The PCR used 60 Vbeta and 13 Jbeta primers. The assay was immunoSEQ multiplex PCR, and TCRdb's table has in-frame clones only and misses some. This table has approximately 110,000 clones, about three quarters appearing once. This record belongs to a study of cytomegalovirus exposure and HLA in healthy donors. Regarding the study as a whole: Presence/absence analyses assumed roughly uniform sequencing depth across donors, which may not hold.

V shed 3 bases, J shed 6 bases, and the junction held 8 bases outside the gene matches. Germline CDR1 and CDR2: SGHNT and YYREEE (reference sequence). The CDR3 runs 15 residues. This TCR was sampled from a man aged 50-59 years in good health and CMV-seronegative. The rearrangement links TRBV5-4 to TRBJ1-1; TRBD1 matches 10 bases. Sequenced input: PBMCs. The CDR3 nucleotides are TGTGCCAGCAGCTCCAGACAGGGGGCGATGGCTGAAGCTTTCTTT. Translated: CASSSRQGAMAEAFF. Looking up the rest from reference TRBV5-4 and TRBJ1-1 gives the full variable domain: ETGVTQSPTHLIKTRGQQVTLRCSSQSGHNTVSWYQQALGQGPQFIFQYYREEENGRGNFPPRFSGLQFPNYSSELNVNALELDDSALYLCASSSRQGAMAEAFFGQGTRLTVV.